This T cell receptor (beta chain) came from a study of response to subunit inactivated influenza vaccine. Study-level findings and limits: It was the authors' suggestion that each seasonal influenza vaccination recruits few new T cells.

To note about this clonotype: The antigen is not known.

TCRdb redid the calling of the RT-PCR reads with MiXCR, one entry per CDR3 protein. The sample has around 530,000 distinct CDR3 sequences; over 9.5% are singletons. The CDR3 length is 14 residues. The ends were cut back, 5 bases at V and 2 bases at J, with 12 bases in the middle. Per the germline V gene, CDR1 is SQVTM and CDR2 is ANQGSEA. The chain combines TRBV29-1 with TRBJ2-2; tentative D call: TRBD1 (6 bases). The receptor's source is a man aged 45-60 years who received an inactivated influenza vaccine. Sequences were derived from PBMCs from blood, sampled on the day of vaccination. CDR3 sequence reads: CSVRGGTNTGELFF. DNA of the CDR3: TGCAGCGTTCGAGGGGGTACCAACACCGGGGAGCTGTTTTTT.